One and the same sample provided the 14 T cell receptor beta chains below, sequenced in a study of OX40 agonist ivuxolimab in advanced cancers. Data came from immunoSEQ multiplex PCR; TCRdb stores just in-frame clones and leaves some out. In the table there are about 120,000 clones, approximately 89% of which are singletons. This specimen consisted of CD4+ or CD8+ T cells sorted from blood, obtained in a trial of the OX40 agonist ivuxolimab. The receptors derive from an adult with an advanced solid tumor such as melanoma, head and neck, liver or kidney cancer.

V is TRBV7-8 and J is TRBJ2-1; tentative D call: TRBD2 (6 bases). Between the trimmed V and J ends, which lost 2 bases and 2 bases, there was a span of 16 bases. Germline V gene data show CDR1 as SGHVS and CDR2 as FQNEAQ. CDR3 length: 17 amino acids. The CDR3 reads CASSLSLSGAPYNEQFF. The CDR3 coding sequence is TGTGCCAGCAGCTTAAGTTTGTCGGGAGCCCCCTACAATGAGCAGTTCTTC.

The V call is TRBV2, the J call TRBJ2-2; possible D gene TRBD1, 6 bases. Germline V gene sequence: CDR1 SNHLY, CDR2 FYNNEI. V dropped 5 bases and J dropped 4 bases, with 14 bases sitting between them. This CDR3 spans 15 amino acids. CDR3 coding DNA: TGTGCCAGCAGTTTAACAGGGTTCGGCACCGGGGAGCTGTTTTTT. This sequence encodes CASSLTGFGTGELFF.

This clone was observed once. V and J are TRBV7-3 and TRBJ2-1; 12 bases align to TRBD2. Looked up from germline, CDR1 is SGHTA and CDR2 is FQGTGA. The ends lost 5 bases at V and 4 bases at J; junction bases unmatched: 3. The CDR3 runs 15 residues. Here the CDR3 reads CASSTTSGGYNEQFF. The CDR3, as DNA: TGTGCCAGCAGCACAACTAGCGGGGGGTACAATGAGCAGTTCTTC.

The V gene is TRBV2, the J gene TRBJ2-7, with TRBD1 identical over 9 bases. The CDR3 is made up of 12 amino acids. V shed 6 bases, J shed 6 bases, and the junction held 3 bases outside the gene matches. Per the germline V gene, CDR1 is SNHLY and CDR2 is FYNNEI. DNA for the CDR3: TGTGCCAGCAGACCGACAGGGGGCGAGCAGTACTTC. It translates to CASRPTGGEQYF.

This clone was found a few times. The rearrangement links TRBV7-8 to TRBJ2-2; 7 bases are shared with TRBD2. The CDR3 length is 17 residues. V lost 0 bases, J lost 0 bases, and 4 bases stayed unmatched. CDR1 and CDR2 (germline): SGHVS, FQNEAQ. In DNA form, the CDR3 reads TGTGCCAGCAGCTTAGCTGACCTAGCGGCGAACACCGGGGAGCTGTTTTTT. It translates to CASSLADLAANTGELFF. The full variable domain, with the rest looked up from reference TRBV7-8 and TRBJ2-2, is GAGVSQSPRYKVAKRGQDVALRCDPISGHVSLFWYQQALGQGPEFLTYFQNEAQLDKSGLPSDRFFAERPEGSVSTLKIQRTQQEDSAVYLCASSLADLAANTGELFFGEGSRLTVL.

This clone appeared a few times. The rearrangement uses TRBV5-1 and TRBJ2-1; D possibly corresponds to TRBD2 (6 bases). The V end lost 4 bases, the J end lost 4 bases, and 18 bases lay between the germline ends. This CDR3 comprises 16 residues. Germline-derived CDR1 and CDR2 are SGHRS and YFSETQ. The CDR3 region is CASSPLGGPRYNEQFF. For the CDR3, the DNA is TGCGCCAGCAGCCCTCTGGGAGGCCCGCGGTACAATGAGCAGTTCTTC.

V is TRBV25-1 and J is TRBJ2-1; 8 positions match TRBD2. This CDR3 has 15 amino acids. V shed 4 bases and J 4 bases; nucleotides not matched to a gene: 6. Per the germline V gene, CDR1 is MGHDK and CDR2 is SYGVNS. CDR3 sequence: CASSVTGGIYNEQFF. DNA of the CDR3: TGTGCCAGCAGTGTCACGGGGGGGATTTACAATGAGCAGTTCTTC.

The chain has TRBV7-2 and TRBJ1-2; D is unclear. Germline CDR1 is SGHTA and CDR2 is FQGNSA. V was pared by 1 base and J by 6 bases, with 6 bases between. The CDR3 consists of 12 residues. CDR3: CASSLDANGYTF. CDR3 bases: TGTGCCAGCAGCTTAGATGCTAATGGCTACACCTTC.

This chain links TRBV5-1 with TRBJ1-1; possibly TRBD1 for D (6 bases). V lost 4 bases, J lost 4 bases, and 14 bases lay in between. The CDR3 is made up of 14 amino acids. CDR1 SGHRS and CDR2 YFSETQ come from the germline V gene. CDR3 sequence reads: CASSTEQGVTEAFF. The CDR3 DNA sequence: TGCGCCAGCAGCACAGAACAGGGAGTCACTGAAGCTTTCTTT.

CDR3 sequence (DNA): TGCGCCAGCAGCTTGAGGGCAGGGGGCCAAAACACTGAAGCTTTCTTT. As protein: CASSLRAGGQNTEAFF. The chain carries TRBV5-1 and TRBJ1-1; 8 bases align to TRBD1. V lost 1 base and J lost 2; bases outside the gene matches: 7. The CDR3 totals 16 residues. Germline V lookup: CDR1 SGHRS, CDR2 YFSETQ.

This clone was observed a handful of times. The CDR3 DNA sequence: TGTGCCAGTAGAGTCGCACAGAGTCGTGGCTACACCTTC. Its translation is CASRVAQSRGYTF. This sequence joins TRBV19 and TRBJ1-2, with no clear D. CDR1 is LNHDA, CDR2 SQIVND, per germline (reference sequence). The length of the CDR3 is 13 residues. The germline V and J ends were trimmed by 6 bases and 7 bases, with 15 bases remaining between them. Supplemented by reference TRBV19 and TRBJ1-2, the full variable domain reads DGGITQSPKYLFRKEGQNVTLSCEQNLNHDAMYWYRQDPGQGLRLIYYSQIVNDFQKGDIAEGYSVSREKKESFPLTVTSAQKNPTAFYLCASRVAQSRGYTFGSGTRLTVV.

The gene calls are TRBV5-1 and TRBJ1-2, with D possibly TRBD1 on 5 matching bases. This CDR3 comprises 15 residues. The V gene's germline CDR1 is SGHRS and CDR2 YFSETQ. With 3 bases removed from V and 0 bases from J, the gap between germline ends came to 12 bases. This CDR3 is CASSSRRGSNYGYTF. CDR3 DNA sequence: TGCGCCAGCAGCTCTCGGAGGGGATCTAACTATGGCTACACCTTC.

The chain carries TRBV21-1 and TRBJ1-1. TRBV21-1 is classified as a pseudogene. The CDR3 consists of 14 residues. The CDR3 nucleotides read TGTGCCCCGCTGACGGAAGACGAGGGCACTGAAGCTTTCTTT. Its translation: CAPLTEDEGTEAFF.

This chain uses TRBV5-1 with TRBJ1-1; no clear D gene. The CDR3 contains 15 residues. Germline CDR1 is SGHRS and CDR2 is YFSETQ. V was shortened by 2 bases and J by 0 bases, with 11 bases between the two germline ends. CDR3 in DNA: TGCGCCAGCAGCTTAAGTAGTCACTTGAACACTGAAGCTTTCTTT. It encodes CASSLSSHLNTEAFF.